Below, 25 T cell receptor beta chains from the same sample are listed, as sequenced in a study of cytomegalovirus exposure and HLA in healthy donors. The data were produced by immunoSEQ multiplex PCR, yet TCRdb's version contains in-frame clones alone and is incomplete. The sample holds roughly 200,000 clones, about 89% seen once. The material sequenced was PBMCs. The origin of the receptors is a man aged 25-45 years in good health and CMV-seropositive.

The chain's CDR3 is CSASGFYEQYF. As DNA, the CDR3 is TGCAGTGCTAGTGGGTTTTACGAGCAGTACTTC. This chain joins TRBV20-1 and TRBJ2-7; D call uncertain. Trimming left V 3 bases short and J 4 bases short, with 7 bases between. Germline-derived CDR1 and CDR2 are DFQATT and SNEGSKA (reference sequence). The CDR3 runs 11 residues.

The V call is TRBV7-9, the J call TRBJ1-6; D possibly corresponds to TRBD1 (6 bases). CDR1 and CDR2 from the germline V gene are SEHNR and FQNEAQ (reference sequence). Between the trimmed V and J ends, which lost 5 bases and 9 bases, there was a span of 11 bases. The CDR3 consists of 13 residues. The CDR3 reads CASSPGVSSPLHF. The CDR3 coding sequence is TGTGCCAGCAGCCCAGGGGTTAGTTCACCCCTCCACTTT.

The V gene is TRBV6-6, the J gene TRBJ2-2, with D hard to call. Germline V gene sequence: CDR1 MNHNY, CDR2 SVGAGI (reference sequence). This CDR3 contains 14 residues. The V gene lost 0 bases and the J gene lost 6 bases, with 8 bases spanning the gap. The CDR3: CASSYSHSPGELFF. The CDR3 region has the DNA TGTGCCAGCAGTTACTCACACAGCCCCGGGGAGCTGTTTTTT.

The chain is built from TRBV13 and TRBJ2-7; 7 bases match TRBD1. V lost 5 bases and J lost 0; bases outside the gene matches: 4. This CDR3 region has 14 residues. Germline V gene data show CDR1 as PRHDT and CDR2 as FYEKMQ (reference sequence). The CDR3 coding sequence is TGTGCCAGCAGCGCCGGACAGGCCTCCTACGAGCAGTACTTC. This encodes CASSAGQASYEQYF.

The chain links TRBV6-1 to TRBJ1-1; D gene uncertain. The germline CDR1 and CDR2 sequences are MNHNS and SASEGT. Trimming shortened V by 3 bases and J by 6 bases, and 8 bases separated the two germline ends. The CDR3 runs to 12 residues. This chain's CDR3 is CASSELQAEAFF. In DNA, the CDR3 is TGTGCCAGCAGTGAGCTTCAAGCTGAAGCTTTCTTT.

V is TRBV4-1 and J is TRBJ1-3; 10 positions agree with TRBD1. Per the germline V gene, CDR1 is MGHRA and CDR2 is YSYEKL. The CDR3 has 14 amino acids. V was clipped by 4 bases and J by 6 bases; unmatched bases: 3. The CDR3 DNA follows: TGCGCCAGCAGCCGACAGGGGGCCGAAAACACCATATATTTT. It codes for CASSRQGAENTIYF.

This clone was observed once. This chain joins TRBV2 and TRBJ2-3, with D possibly being TRBD1 (6 bases). Trimming cost V 2 bases and J 1 base, with 10 bases left between them. The CDR3 is made up of 15 amino acids. CDR1 is SNHLY, CDR2 FYNNEI, per germline. The CDR3: CASSEQGLGTDTQYF. Here the CDR3 DNA reads TGTGCCAGCAGTGAACAGGGGTTGGGCACAGATACGCAGTATTTT.

The chain couples TRBV5-4 to TRBJ2-1, with D possibly matching TRBD2 (5 bases). Germline CDR1 SGHNT, CDR2 YYREEE (reference sequence). This CDR3 spans 14 amino acids. V shed 3 bases and J shed 5 bases, with 12 bases lying between them. The CDR3 bases are TGTGCCAGCAGCTCACTCACTAGGAACAATGAGCAGTTCTTC. Translation: CASSSLTRNNEQFF.

The chain combines TRBV5-1 with TRBJ1-1; 10 positions match TRBD1. Trimming took 4 bases from V and 0 from J; bases not matched to a gene: 15. Per germline, CDR1 SGHRS and CDR2 YFSETQ. CDR3 length: 19 amino acids. The CDR3 protein is CASSAGPGQGPRMNTEAFF. In DNA, the CDR3 is TGCGCCAGCAGCGCGGGACCGGGACAGGGGCCGCGCATGAACACTGAAGCTTTCTTT.

This chain connects TRBV7-2 to TRBJ2-7; D ambiguous. This CDR3 spans 13 amino acids. From germline, CDR1 is SGHTA and CDR2 FQGNSA. V lost 3 bases, J lost 0 bases, and 6 bases lay in between. CDR3 DNA sequence: TGTGCCAGCAGCTTGGGGAACTCCTACGAGCAGTACTTC. It codes for CASSLGNSYEQYF.

The V gene is TRBV27, the J gene TRBJ2-2; maybe TRBD2 (6 bases). V lost 4 bases and J 3 bases, leaving 15 bases between the germline ends. The V gene's germline CDR1 is MNHEY and CDR2 SMNVEV (reference sequence). The CDR3 has 16 residues. CDR3 protein: CASSYNAPGDTGELFF. The DNA for the CDR3 is TGTGCCAGCAGTTACAACGCTCCGGGGGACACCGGGGAGCTGTTTTTT.

The chain uses TRBV27 and TRBJ1-2, with D possibly being TRBD1 (6 bases). V was clipped by 6 bases and J by 4 bases, with 15 bases between them. The CDR3 has 14 amino acids. Germline V gene lookup returns CDR1 MNHEY and CDR2 SMNVEV (reference sequence). CDR3 residues: CASRTTGGVYGYTF. CDR3 nucleotide sequence: TGTGCCAGCAGAACCACGGGGGGCGTCTATGGCTACACCTTC.

The chain links TRBV7-2 to TRBJ2-3; the match to TRBD2 covers 13 bases. The V and J ends lost 4 bases and 5 bases, in that order; junction bases with no gene match: 6. Per the germline V gene, CDR1 is SGHTA and CDR2 is FQGNSA. The CDR3 is made up of 16 amino acids. The CDR3 region is CASSSTSGGAGDTQYF. The CDR3 DNA reads as TGTGCCAGCAGCTCCACTAGCGGGGGGGCGGGAGATACGCAGTATTTT.

This clone appeared once. The V call is TRBV19, the J call TRBJ2-2, with TRBD1 identical over 7 bases. This CDR3 is built from 13 residues. Germline V gene data show CDR1 as LNHDA and CDR2 as SQIVND (reference sequence). Losses at the gene ends were 8 bases for V and 5 bases for J; bases not matched to a gene: 5. The CDR3 is CASWTGYTGELFF. Written as DNA, the CDR3 is TGTGCCAGTTGGACAGGTTATACCGGGGAGCTGTTTTTT.

The V call is TRBV19, the J call TRBJ1-5; D gene uncertain. CDR3 length: 17 amino acids. V lost 5 bases, J lost 4 bases, and 21 bases lay in between. Germline V gene sequence: CDR1 LNHDA, CDR2 SQIVND (reference sequence). The CDR3 DNA reads as TGTGCCAGTAGTCGTGCCGGGCCTCAGTTCTTAAATCAGCCCCAGCATTTT. Protein sequence: CASSRAGPQFLNQPQHF.

The gene calls are TRBV19 and TRBJ2-7; D not resolved. The CDR3 sequence is 12 residues long. Germline V gene lookup returns CDR1 LNHDA and CDR2 SQIVND (reference sequence). V was cut by 7 bases and J by 7 bases, with 14 bases left in between. For the CDR3, the DNA is TGTGCCAGTACCAACCAGCCCGGAGAGCAGTACTTC. It translates to CASTNQPGEQYF.

V usage is TRBV11-3 and J usage is TRBJ2-6; D is perhaps TRBD1 (5 bases). The germline V gene encodes CDR1 SGHNT and CDR2 YENEEA. This CDR3 spans 18 amino acids. With 1 base removed from V and 0 bases from J, the gap between germline ends came to 13 bases. CDR3 loop: CASSLGTGRASGANVLTF. DNA for the CDR3: TGTGCCAGCAGCTTAGGCACAGGCAGAGCCTCTGGGGCCAACGTCCTGACTTTC. Supplemented by reference TRBV11-3 and TRBJ2-6, the full variable domain reads EAGVVQSPRYKIIEKKQPVAFWCNPISGHNTLYWYLQNLGQGPELLIRYENEEAVDDSQLPKDRFSAERLKGVDSTLKIQPAELGDSAVYLCASSLGTGRASGANVLTFGAGSRLTVL.

The rearrangement links TRBV19 to TRBJ1-1; possibly TRBD1 for D (6 bases). Germline V CDR1 and CDR2: LNHDA, SQIVND (reference sequence). The CDR3 extends over 12 amino acids. Trimming removed 6 bases at V and 4 bases at J, with 9 bases between. The CDR3 spells CASSTGFTEAFF. The CDR3 nucleotides read TGTGCCAGTAGCACAGGGTTCACTGAAGCTTTCTTT.

V usage is TRBV2 and J usage is TRBJ1-5; D is undetermined. CDR1 and CDR2 (germline): SNHLY, FYNNEI. The V and J ends lost 1 base and 0 bases respectively, with 7 bases between them. The CDR3 has 15 residues. In DNA form, the CDR3 reads TGTGCCAGCAGTGAAGGGATTAATAGCAATCAGCCCCAGCATTTT. It translates to CASSEGINSNQPQHF. The full variable domain, completed using reference TRBV2 and TRBJ1-5, is EPEVTQTPSHQVTQMGQEVILRCVPISNHLYFYWYRQILGQKVEFLVSFYNNEISEKSEIFDDQFSVERPDGSNFTLKIRSTKLEDSAMYFCASSEGINSNQPQHFGDGTRLSIL.

V usage is TRBV11-2 and J usage is TRBJ2-2, with 7 bases that match TRBD1. The V gene end was trimmed by 5 bases and the J gene end by 6 bases; junction bases not matched to a gene: 9. This CDR3 contains 15 residues. CDR1 SGHAT and CDR2 FQNNGV come from the germline V gene. The CDR3 coding sequence is TGTGCCAGCAGCGCTCAGGGGGTTCGTGCCGGGGAGCTGTTTTTT. Its protein is CASSAQGVRAGELFF.

The V gene is TRBV4-1, the J gene TRBJ2-2; 8 positions agree with TRBD2. V lost 6 bases to trimming and J lost 2 bases; unmatched junction nucleotides: 11. The CDR3 totals 17 residues. The V gene's germline CDR1 is MGHRA and CDR2 YSYEKL. CDR3 sequence reads: CASSPGIAGINTGELFF. The CDR3 nucleotides read TGCGCCAGCAGTCCGGGGATAGCGGGGATTAACACCGGGGAGCTGTTTTTT.

This chain joins TRBV27 and TRBJ1-4; no definite D call. This CDR3 has 14 residues. Germline CDR1 and CDR2: MNHEY and SMNVEV (reference sequence). Between the trimmed V and J ends, which lost 3 bases and 4 bases, there was a span of 9 bases. The CDR3 nucleotides read TGTGCCAGCAGTTTCAGAGACCATAATGAAAAACTGTTTTTT. Translated, it gives CASSFRDHNEKLFF.

The chain couples TRBV11-2 to TRBJ1-2; D not resolved. Germline CDR1 is SGHAT and CDR2 is FQNNGV. The CDR3 contains 15 residues. Trimming left V 2 bases short and J 3 bases short, with 13 bases between. The CDR3 reads CASSLWSQADYGYTF. Here the CDR3 DNA reads TGTGCCAGCAGCTTATGGAGCCAGGCGGACTATGGCTACACCTTC.

This clone was seen just once. The V call is TRBV6-5, the J call TRBJ1-1; 7 bases align to TRBD1. In germline, CDR1 is MNHEY, CDR2 SVGAGI. The CDR3 spans 13 residues. V was clipped by 5 bases and J by 11 bases; unmatched bases: 11. The CDR3 sequence: CASSVLKGASAFF. CDR3 DNA sequence: TGTGCCAGCAGTGTTTTAAAGGGGGCGAGCGCTTTCTTT.

This clone has a handful of counts. V is TRBV5-6 and J is TRBJ2-1, with 10 bases lining up with TRBD2. J gave up 7 bases and V 3 bases, and 10 bases lay outside the gene matches. The CDR3 spans 16 residues. The germline gives CDR1 SGHDT, CDR2 YYEEEE. CDR3: CASSSQPASGGNEQFF. The CDR3 nucleotides are TGTGCCAGCAGCTCGCAGCCGGCTAGCGGGGGTAATGAGCAGTTCTTC.